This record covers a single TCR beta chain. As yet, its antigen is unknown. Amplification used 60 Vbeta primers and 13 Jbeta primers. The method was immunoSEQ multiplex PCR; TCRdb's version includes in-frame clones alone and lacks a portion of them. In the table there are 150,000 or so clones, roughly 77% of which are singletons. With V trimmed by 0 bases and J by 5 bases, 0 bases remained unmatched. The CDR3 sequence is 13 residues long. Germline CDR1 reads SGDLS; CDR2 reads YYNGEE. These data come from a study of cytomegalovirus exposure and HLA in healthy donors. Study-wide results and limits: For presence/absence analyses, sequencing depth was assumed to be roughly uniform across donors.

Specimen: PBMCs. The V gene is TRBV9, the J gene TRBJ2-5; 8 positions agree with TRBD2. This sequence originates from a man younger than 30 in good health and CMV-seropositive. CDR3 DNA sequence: TGTGCCAGCAGCGTAGGACTAGCGGAGACCCAGTACTTC. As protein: CASSVGLAETQYF.